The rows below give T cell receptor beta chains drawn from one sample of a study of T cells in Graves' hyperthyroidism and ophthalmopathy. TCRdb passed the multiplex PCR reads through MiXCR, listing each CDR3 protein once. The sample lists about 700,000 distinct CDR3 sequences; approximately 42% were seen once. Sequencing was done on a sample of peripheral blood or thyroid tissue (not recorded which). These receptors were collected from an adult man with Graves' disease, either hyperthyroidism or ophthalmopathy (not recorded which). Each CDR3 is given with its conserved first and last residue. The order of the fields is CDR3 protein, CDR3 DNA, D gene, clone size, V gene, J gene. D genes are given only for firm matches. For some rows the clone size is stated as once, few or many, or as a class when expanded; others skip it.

cdr3_aa: CASSLEEQVNQPQHF
cdr3_nt: TGTGCCAGCAGCTTAGAGGAACAAGTTAATCAGCCCCAGCATTTT
d_call: -
clone_size: -
v_call: TRBV7-8
j_call: TRBJ1-5

cdr3_aa: CASSYYGTQHF
cdr3_nt: TGTGCCAGCAGTTATTACGGAACCCAGCATTTT
d_call: -
clone_size: -
v_call: TRBV7-9
j_call: TRBJ1-5

cdr3_aa: CASSSGTGSNQPQHF
cdr3_nt: TGTGCCAGCAGTTCCGGGACAGGGAGCAATCAGCCCCAGCATTTT
d_call: TRBD1
clone_size: few
v_call: TRBV25-1
j_call: TRBJ1-5

cdr3_aa: CASSSSTYSNQPQHF
cdr3_nt: TGTGCCAGCAGTTCATCCACATATAGCAATCAGCCCCAGCATTTT
d_call: -
clone_size: few
v_call: TRBV6-5
j_call: TRBJ1-5

cdr3_aa: CASSAGTGTYGYTF
cdr3_nt: TGTGCCAGCAGCGCCGGGACAGGGACCTATGGCTACACCTTC
d_call: TRBD1
clone_size: few
v_call: TRBV12-3/TRBV12-4
j_call: TRBJ1-2

cdr3_aa: CASIGQGAYGELFF
cdr3_nt: TGTGCCAGCATCGGCCAGGGGGCGTACGGGGAGCTGTTTTTT
d_call: TRBD1
clone_size: -
v_call: TRBV6-1
j_call: TRBJ2-2

cdr3_aa: CASNRRGAGTGELFF
cdr3_nt: TGTGCCAGCAATAGGAGGGGTGCGGGCACCGGGGAGCTGTTTTTT
d_call: -
clone_size: few
v_call: TRBV12-3/TRBV12-4
j_call: TRBJ2-2

cdr3_aa: CSARAGSHTEAFF
cdr3_nt: TGCAGTGCTAGAGCAGGGTCGCACACTGAAGCTTTCTTT
d_call: -
clone_size: -
v_call: TRBV20-1
j_call: TRBJ1-1

cdr3_aa: CASSRNQPQHF
cdr3_nt: TGTGCCAGTAGCCGGAATCAGCCCCAGCATTTT
d_call: -
clone_size: many
v_call: TRBV19
j_call: TRBJ1-5

cdr3_aa: CAWSARRGNSPLHF
cdr3_nt: TGTGCCTGGAGTGCAAGAAGGGGAAATTCACCCCTCCACTTT
d_call: -
clone_size: -
v_call: TRBV30
j_call: TRBJ1-6

cdr3_aa: CASSPRTGGSDQPQHF
cdr3_nt: TGTGCCAGCAGCCCACGGACAGGGGGGAGTGATCAGCCCCAGCATTTT
d_call: TRBD1
clone_size: -
v_call: TRBV7-8
j_call: TRBJ1-5

cdr3_aa: CASSPRDTQYF
cdr3_nt: TGTGCCAGCAGCCCCCGCGATACGCAGTATTTT
d_call: -
clone_size: -
v_call: TRBV7-9
j_call: TRBJ2-3

cdr3_aa: CASSSEAGPTSGANVLTF
cdr3_nt: TGTGCCAGCAGCTCCGAAGCGGGGCCCACCTCTGGGGCCAACGTCCTGACTTTC
d_call: TRBD2
clone_size: many
v_call: TRBV7-8
j_call: TRBJ2-6

cdr3_aa: CRGNEKLFF
cdr3_nt: TGCAGGGGTAATGAAAAACTGTTTTTT
d_call: -
clone_size: -
v_call: TRBV29-1
j_call: TRBJ1-4

cdr3_aa: CASSLGITTGGHEQYF
cdr3_nt: TGCGCCAGCAGCTTGGGAATTACAACAGGGGGCCACGAGCAGTACTTC
d_call: TRBD1
clone_size: few
v_call: TRBV5-1
j_call: TRBJ2-7

cdr3_aa: CSASGTGAVNSNQPQHF
cdr3_nt: TGCAGTGCCTCCGGGACAGGGGCGGTGAATAGCAATCAGCCCCAGCATTTT
d_call: TRBD1
clone_size: -
v_call: TRBV20-1
j_call: TRBJ1-5

cdr3_aa: CACRSGDQAYEQYF
cdr3_nt: TGTGCCTGCCGATCGGGGGACCAAGCCTACGAGCAGTACTTC
d_call: -
clone_size: -
v_call: TRBV2
j_call: TRBJ2-7

cdr3_aa: CASSLDAVTYEQYF
cdr3_nt: TGTGCCAGCAGCTTGGATGCCGTAACCTACGAGCAGTACTTC
d_call: -
clone_size: -
v_call: TRBV7-9
j_call: TRBJ2-7

cdr3_aa: CAISEGTGDQPQHF
cdr3_nt: TGTGCCATCAGTGAGGGTACAGGGGATCAGCCCCAGCATTTT
d_call: TRBD1
clone_size: -
v_call: TRBV10-3
j_call: TRBJ1-5

cdr3_aa: CATCTNFRHQPQHF
cdr3_nt: TGTGCCACCTGTACGAACTTTCGACATCAGCCCCAGCATTTT
d_call: -
clone_size: few
v_call: TRBV24-1
j_call: TRBJ1-5

cdr3_aa: CASSSHLSGNTIYF
cdr3_nt: TGTGCCAGCAGTTCTCATCTCTCTGGAAACACCATATATTTT
d_call: -
clone_size: few
v_call: TRBV12-3/TRBV12-4
j_call: TRBJ1-3

cdr3_aa: CASSMVGFQETQYF
cdr3_nt: TGTGCCAGCAGTATGGTGGGGTTCCAAGAGACCCAGTACTTC
d_call: -
clone_size: -
v_call: TRBV27
j_call: TRBJ2-5

cdr3_aa: CASSSYRDRGPGELFF
cdr3_nt: TGTGCCAGCAGTTCGTACCGGGACAGGGGGCCCGGGGAGCTGTTTTTT
d_call: TRBD1
clone_size: once
v_call: TRBV6-6
j_call: TRBJ2-2

cdr3_aa: CASSLVASGRGEQFF
cdr3_nt: TGTGCCAGCAGCTTAGTAGCTAGCGGGCGTGGTGAGCAGTTCTTC
d_call: TRBD2
clone_size: -
v_call: TRBV7-9
j_call: TRBJ2-1

cdr3_aa: CSSPRGGNTEAFF
cdr3_nt: TGCAGTAGTCCGCGGGGTGGGAACACTGAAGCTTTCTTT
d_call: -
clone_size: -
v_call: TRBV20-1
j_call: TRBJ1-1

cdr3_aa: CASSPRTQENEKLFF
cdr3_nt: TGTGCCAGCAGCCCGAGGACCCAAGAGAATGAAAAACTGTTTTTT
d_call: -
clone_size: -
v_call: TRBV5-8
j_call: TRBJ1-4

cdr3_aa: CASSRDGAVNEKLFF
cdr3_nt: TGTGCCAGCAGCCGGGACGGAGCAGTGAATGAAAAACTGTTTTTT
d_call: -
clone_size: -
v_call: TRBV7-2
j_call: TRBJ1-4

cdr3_aa: CASSRRTENTIYF
cdr3_nt: TGTGCCAGCAGCCGCCGGACAGAGAACACCATATATTTT
d_call: -
clone_size: -
v_call: TRBV7-2
j_call: TRBJ1-3

cdr3_aa: CSVKGSGNTGELFF
cdr3_nt: TGCAGCGTTAAGGGATCCGGAAACACCGGGGAGCTGTTTTTT
d_call: -
clone_size: -
v_call: TRBV29-1
j_call: TRBJ2-2

cdr3_aa: CASSSKGRWGEKLFF
cdr3_nt: TGTGCCAGCAGTTCGAAGGGTCGCTGGGGTGAAAAACTGTTTTTT
d_call: -
clone_size: -
v_call: TRBV2
j_call: TRBJ1-4

cdr3_aa: CASSPLRSDKNTGELFF
cdr3_nt: TGTGCCAGCAGCCCCCTCCGGTCAGACAAAAACACCGGGGAGCTGTTTTTT
d_call: -
clone_size: -
v_call: TRBV11-1
j_call: TRBJ2-2

cdr3_aa: CASELGSWEPQHF
cdr3_nt: TGTGCCAGCGAGCTGGGAAGTTGGGAGCCCCAGCATTTT
d_call: -
clone_size: -
v_call: TRBV12-3/TRBV12-4
j_call: TRBJ1-5

cdr3_aa: CSVTDTDTQYF
cdr3_nt: TGCAGCGTTACCGACACAGATACGCAGTATTTT
d_call: -
clone_size: few
v_call: TRBV29-1
j_call: TRBJ2-3

cdr3_aa: CASSLDSTNSPLHF
cdr3_nt: TGTGCCAGTAGTCTCGACAGTACTAATTCACCCCTCCACTTT
d_call: -
clone_size: many
v_call: TRBV19
j_call: TRBJ1-6

cdr3_aa: CSATSGTGELFF
cdr3_nt: TGCAGTGCAACTAGCGGCACCGGGGAGCTGTTTTTT
d_call: TRBD2
clone_size: -
v_call: TRBV20-1
j_call: TRBJ2-2

cdr3_aa: CSAKAPGTSNQPLHF
cdr3_nt: TGCAGTGCTAAGGCGCCAGGGACCAGCAATCAGCCCCTCCACTTT
d_call: -
clone_size: -
v_call: TRBV20-1
j_call: TRBJ1-6

cdr3_aa: CASSASGAGADTQYF
cdr3_nt: TGTGCCAGCAGCGCATCGGGAGCTGGGGCAGATACGCAGTATTTT
d_call: -
clone_size: -
v_call: TRBV7-2
j_call: TRBJ2-3

cdr3_aa: CASSWGRGLNQPQHF
cdr3_nt: TGTGCCAGCAGTTGGGGCAGGGGCCTCAATCAGCCCCAGCATTTT
d_call: -
clone_size: many
v_call: TRBV12-3/TRBV12-4
j_call: TRBJ1-5

cdr3_aa: CASSDLLSGQPQYF
cdr3_nt: TGTGCCAGCAGTGACCTCTTGTCCGGGCAGCCCCAGTACTTC
d_call: -
clone_size: -
v_call: TRBV6-4
j_call: TRBJ2-5

cdr3_aa: CAYIDYGYTF
cdr3_nt: TGTGCCTACATCGACTATGGCTACACCTTC
d_call: -
clone_size: few
v_call: TRBV5-6
j_call: TRBJ1-2

cdr3_aa: CSARDRQGWQPQHF
cdr3_nt: TGCAGTGCTAGAGATAGGCAGGGTTGGCAGCCCCAGCATTTT
d_call: -
clone_size: -
v_call: TRBV20-1
j_call: TRBJ1-5

cdr3_aa: CASSHNRAGGLDYGYTF
cdr3_nt: TGTGCCAGCAGCCATAACAGGGCAGGGGGGCTGGACTATGGCTACACCTTC
d_call: TRBD1
clone_size: few
v_call: TRBV9
j_call: TRBJ1-2

cdr3_aa: CASSLGDGFSYGYTF
cdr3_nt: TGTGCCAGCAGCTTAGGAGATGGGTTTAGCTATGGCTACACCTTC
d_call: -
clone_size: few
v_call: TRBV7-9
j_call: TRBJ1-2

cdr3_aa: CASSNSRDPTNEKLFF
cdr3_nt: TGTGCCAGTAGTAACAGCAGGGATCCAACTAATGAAAAACTGTTTTTT
d_call: -
clone_size: few
v_call: TRBV19
j_call: TRBJ1-4

cdr3_aa: CASSFRDRAEKLFF
cdr3_nt: TGTGCCAGCAGCTTCCGGGACAGGGCTGAAAAACTGTTTTTT
d_call: TRBD1
clone_size: few
v_call: TRBV11-1
j_call: TRBJ1-4

cdr3_aa: CASSLGAGAVGELFF
cdr3_nt: TGTGCCAGCAGCCTAGGGGCGGGAGCGGTCGGGGAGCTGTTTTTT
d_call: TRBD2
clone_size: many
v_call: TRBV7-6
j_call: TRBJ2-2

cdr3_aa: CATSETSDPFTGELFF
cdr3_nt: TGTGCCACCAGTGAAACTTCAGACCCCTTCACCGGGGAGCTGTTTTTT
d_call: -
clone_size: -
v_call: TRBV7-9
j_call: TRBJ2-2

cdr3_aa: CSVEEAKNIQYF
cdr3_nt: TGCAGTGTAGAGGAAGCCAAAAACATTCAGTACTTC
d_call: -
clone_size: -
v_call: TRBV29-1
j_call: TRBJ2-4

cdr3_aa: CASSPPRSQGDRYGYTF
cdr3_nt: TGTGCCAGCAGCCCACCTAGGAGCCAGGGGGACCGCTATGGCTACACCTTC
d_call: TRBD1
clone_size: few
v_call: TRBV7-9
j_call: TRBJ1-2

cdr3_aa: CSADRTKNTEAFF
cdr3_nt: TGCAGTGCTGACAGAACAAAGAACACTGAAGCTTTCTTT
d_call: -
clone_size: -
v_call: TRBV20-1
j_call: TRBJ1-1

cdr3_aa: CASSVEGSYNSPLHF
cdr3_nt: TGTGCCAGCAGCGTAGAGGGCTCCTATAATTCACCCCTCCACTTT
d_call: -
clone_size: -
v_call: TRBV9
j_call: TRBJ1-6

cdr3_aa: CATSRGYGGNVLTF
cdr3_nt: TGTGCCACCAGCAGAGGGTATGGGGGCAACGTCCTGACTTTC
d_call: -
clone_size: -
v_call: TRBV15
j_call: TRBJ2-6

cdr3_aa: CASRELSNQPQHF
cdr3_nt: TGTGCCAGCAGAGAACTTAGCAATCAGCCCCAGCATTTT
d_call: -
clone_size: -
v_call: TRBV7-2
j_call: TRBJ1-5

cdr3_aa: CATSARRGQGDYEQYF
cdr3_nt: TGTGCCACCAGTGCCCGCAGGGGACAGGGGGACTACGAGCAGTACTTC
d_call: TRBD1
clone_size: -
v_call: TRBV24-1
j_call: TRBJ2-7